This T cell receptor beta chain was recorded in a study of beta chain features in type 1 diabetes. Across the study: In all, around 100 million sorted cells from all samples were analyzed.

Study results and caveats: Among type 1 diabetes patients, VDJ junctions had fewer insertions and more deletions.

The study reverse transcribed the entire isolated RNA, so it sequenced expressed TCRB transcripts. Libraries were prepared by immunoSEQ multiplex PCR; TCRdb keeps only in-frame clonotypes and omits some of them. Here the sample spans about 330,000 clones, more than 9.5% being singletons. V trimming: 2 bases; J trimming: 6 bases; junction bases outside the gene matches: 4. Germline assignment: CDR1 SQVTM and CDR2 ANQGSEA. The CDR3 is 12 amino acids. A note on this clone: The target antigen is unknown.

Averaging around 120 mL, one heparinised blood draw was given by each donor. Purity (above 95%) was reached by all sorted populations. The receptor's source is a woman in her twenties or thirties in good health. The rearrangement links TRBV29-1 to TRBJ2-7, with 7 bases lining up with TRBD1. Source material: naive CD4+ T cells from blood. The CDR3 protein is CSVETGAGEQYF. Written as DNA, the CDR3 is TGCAGCGTTGAAACAGGGGCGGGCGAGCAGTACTTC.